These 3 T cell receptor beta chains were all obtained from the same sample, sequenced in a study of T-cell reconstitution after alpha-beta-depleted transplantation in children. Unique molecular identifiers were built into the TCRbeta library. TCRdb redid the calling of the PCR reads with MiXCR, one entry per CDR3 protein. Counted here are some 590,000 distinct CDR3 sequences, 10% occurring once; the ten biggest clones make up about 4%. Sequenced material: PBMCs from the stem cell graft donor, taken from the stem cell graft. Receptor source: a human donor who donated a stem cell graft to a child with acute myeloid leukemia.

This clonotype was found a few times. This chain connects TRBV5-1 to TRBJ2-7; 9 bases fit TRBD2. Germline values: CDR1 SGHRS, CDR2 YFSETQ. V lost 2 bases to trimming and J lost 5 bases; unmatched junction nucleotides: 5. The CDR3 is 14 amino acids. CDR3 sequence (DNA): TGCGCCAGCAGCTTAGGTAGCGGGAGCAACGAGCAGTACTTC. This codes for CASSLGSGSNEQYF.

The V and J genes are TRBV20-1 and TRBJ2-1; D is possibly TRBD2 (7 bases). The CDR3 has 11 residues. Trimming removed 3 bases at V and 10 bases at J, with 10 bases between. The V gene's germline CDR1 is DFQATT and CDR2 SNEGSKA (reference sequence). CDR3 amino acids: CSASEGGEQFF. The CDR3 bases are TGCAGTGCTAGTGAGGGGGGGGAGCAGTTCTTC.

The chain joins TRBV2 to TRBJ2-1, with TRBD2 identical over 7 bases. Trimming took 11 bases from V and 4 from J; bases not matched to a gene: 17. The length of the CDR3 is 16 residues. In germline, CDR1 is SNHLY, CDR2 FYNNEI. The CDR3 region has the DNA TGTGCCCTCCTCGTCGCCGTGGGACTAAAATACAATGAGCAGTTCTTC. Translation gives CALLVAVGLKYNEQFF.